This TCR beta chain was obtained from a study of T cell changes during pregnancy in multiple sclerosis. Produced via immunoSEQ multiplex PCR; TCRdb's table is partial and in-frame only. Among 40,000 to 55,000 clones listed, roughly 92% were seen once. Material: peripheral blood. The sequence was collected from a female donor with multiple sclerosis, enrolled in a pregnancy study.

The CDR3 nucleotides are TGTGCCAGTAGTATGGCCCGGGGGTATTGGGAAAAACTGTTTTTT. Translated: CASSMARGYWEKLFF. The rearrangement links TRBV19 to TRBJ1-4; TRBD1 might be the D (5 bases). Looked up from germline, CDR1 is LNHDA and CDR2 is SQIVND (reference sequence). V lost 3 bases to trimming and J lost 8 bases, with 16 bases between them. The CDR3 is made up of 15 amino acids.